A selection of T cell receptor beta chains follows, all from one sample in a study of blood T cell repertoires in COVID-19. Some clones are missing from TCRdb's copy, which holds only in-frame ones; the method was immunoSEQ multiplex PCR. The sample shows 150,000 to 200,000 clones, about 85% of them seen only once. Sequenced material: peripheral blood. The receptors stem from an elderly man with COVID-19, enrolled during active disease. CDR3s include the opening cysteine and the closing phenylalanine or tryptophan. Each record gives: J gene, D gene, clone size, V gene, CDR3 DNA, CDR3 protein. The D gene is left open where the match is weak. Size is stated for part of the rows, as once, few or many counts, or as a class when the clone is expanded.

>TRBJ2-3|TRBD2|.|TRBV5-1
TGCGCCAGCAGCTCAGGGACTAGCGGGGGGGCCACAGATACGCAGTATTTT
CASSSGTSGGATDTQYF
>TRBJ2-7|.|.|TRBV6-5
TGTGCCAGCAGCGCTACCCGGTACGAGCAGTACTTC
CASSATRYEQYF
>TRBJ2-7|.|.|TRBV7-2
TGTGCCAGCAGCTTAGTAACGGGAAACGAGCAGTACTTC
CASSLVTGNEQYF
>TRBJ2-2|.|.|TRBV5-1
TGCGCCAGCAGCTTGGCCGGGCAGGGTGCCGGGGAGCTGTTTTTT
CASSLAGQGAGELFF
>TRBJ1-2|.|.|TRBV7-2
TGTGCCAGCAGCTTAGATCGGGTAACTGGCTACACCTTC
CASSLDRVTGYTF
>TRBJ2-1|.|.|TRBV19
TGTGCCAGTAGCCCCCGGGGCGGGGGACAAAACAATGAGCAGTTCTTC
CASSPRGGGQNNEQFF
>TRBJ1-2|TRBD1|.|TRBV5-4
TGTGCCAGCAGCTTACAAAACAGGGGAGTGGTGGGCTACACCTTC
CASSLQNRGVVGYTF
>TRBJ2-2|.|once|TRBV3-1/TRBV3-2
TGTGCCAGCAGCCTTGGAGGGGCCTCACCCGGGGAGCTGTTTTTT
CASSLGGASPGELFF
>TRBJ1-1|.|.|TRBV7-8
TGTGCCAGCAGGGTGGGGGGGAACACTGAAGCTTTCTTT
CASRVGGNTEAFF
>TRBJ1-6|TRBD1|.|TRBV5-1
TGCGCCAGCAGATCGACGACAGGGGCAAATTCACCCCTCCACTTT
CASRSTTGANSPLHF
>TRBJ1-6|TRBD1|.|TRBV10-3
TGTGCCATCAGTGAATGGTCGGACAGGGAAAATTCACCCCTCCACTTT
CAISEWSDRENSPLHF
>TRBJ1-1|.|.|TRBV7-2
TGTGCCAGCAGCTCACAAATTCCGTTTCCCGTGAACACTGAAGCTTTCTTT
CASSSQIPFPVNTEAFF
>TRBJ1-4|.|.|TRBV2
TGTGCCAGCCGGTGGGGGGATGAAAAACTGTTTTTT
CASRWGDEKLFF
>TRBJ2-1|TRBD2|.|TRBV7-7
TGTGCCAGCAGCTTAGGGGGGGGCTCCTACAATGAGCAGTTCTTC
CASSLGGGSYNEQFF